This T cell receptor (beta chain) was captured in a study of blood T cell repertoires in COVID-19. About the research overall: Donors in the United States, Italy and Spain gave samples during acute or convalescent COVID-19. T cells, B-cell-depleted T cells, or PBMCs supplied cDNA or gDNA.

This clone showed up just a few times. During active infection, Seattle patients enrolled and were then monitored through disease. In the source study's methods: Counts of nucleated cells, estimated from reference gene primer amplification, were obtained. Some clones are missing from TCRdb's copy, which holds only in-frame ones; the method was immunoSEQ multiplex PCR. The V and J calls and clone size are taken from that table; D and trimming were inferred from the DNA. Among over 90,000 clones listed, around 90% were seen once. Germline V CDR1 and CDR2: MNHEY, SMNVEV (reference sequence). V lost 4 bases, J lost 8 bases, and 9 bases lay in between. The CDR3 length is 13 residues.

This clonotype was obtained from a woman aged 45-59 years with COVID-19, enrolled during active disease. What was sequenced was peripheral blood. The gene calls are TRBV27 and TRBJ1-6, with a possible D match to TRBD1 (6 bases). CDR3 in amino acids: CASSYRVHSPLHF. The CDR3 DNA is TGTGCCAGCAGTTACAGGGTTCATTCACCCCTCCACTTT.